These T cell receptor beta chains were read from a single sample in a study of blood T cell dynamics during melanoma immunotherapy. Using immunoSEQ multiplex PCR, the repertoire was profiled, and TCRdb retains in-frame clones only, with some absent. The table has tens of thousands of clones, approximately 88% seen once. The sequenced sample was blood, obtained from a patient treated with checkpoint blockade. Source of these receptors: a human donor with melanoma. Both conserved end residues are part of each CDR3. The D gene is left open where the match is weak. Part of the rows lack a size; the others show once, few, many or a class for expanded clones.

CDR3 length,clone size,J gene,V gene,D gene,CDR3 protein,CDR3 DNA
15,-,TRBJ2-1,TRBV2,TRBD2,CASSGGAGVGNEQFF,TGTGCCAGCAGCGGCGGAGCGGGAGTGGGCAATGAGCAGTTCTTC
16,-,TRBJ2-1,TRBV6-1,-,CASSEWPAASYNEQFF,TGTGCCAGCAGTGAATGGCCAGCGGCTTCCTACAATGAGCAGTTCTTC
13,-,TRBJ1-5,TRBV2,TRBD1,CASKGQRDQPQHF,TGTGCCAGCAAGGGACAGAGAGATCAGCCCCAGCATTTT
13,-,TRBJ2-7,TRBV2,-,CASSRDGDYEQYF,TGTGCCAGCAGTCGGGACGGAGACTACGAGCAGTACTTC
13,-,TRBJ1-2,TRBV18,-,CASSPALNYGYTF,TGTGCCAGCTCACCGGCCCTAAACTATGGCTACACCTTC
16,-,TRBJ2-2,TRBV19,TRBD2,CASSRFGLASTGELFF,TGTGCCAGTAGTAGATTCGGACTAGCGAGCACCGGGGAGCTGTTTTTT
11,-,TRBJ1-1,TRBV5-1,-,CASSLNTEAFF,TGCGCCAGCAGCTTAAACACTGAAGCTTTCTTT
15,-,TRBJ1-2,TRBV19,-,CASSPRRGESYGYTF,TGTGCCAGTAGTCCCCGTAGGGGCGAGTCTTATGGCTACACCTTC
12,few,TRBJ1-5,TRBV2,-,CASSAVSQPQHF,TGTGCCAGCAGCGCTGTCAGTCAGCCCCAGCATTTT
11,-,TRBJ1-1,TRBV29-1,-,CSAGQSTEAFF,TGCAGCGCCGGACAGTCGACTGAAGCTTTCTTT
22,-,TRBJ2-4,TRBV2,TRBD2,CASSESRPGTSGGTYLQNIQYF,TGTGCCAGCAGTGAGTCCAGACCCGGGACTAGCGGGGGGACTTACCTACAAAACATTCAGTACTTC
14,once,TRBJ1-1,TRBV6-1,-,CASSLHREITEAFF,TGTGCCAGCAGTCTGCACAGGGAGATCACTGAAGCTTTCTTT
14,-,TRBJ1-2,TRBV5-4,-,CASSLEVTGYGYTF,TGTGCCAGCAGCTTGGAGGTGACAGGCTATGGCTACACCTTC
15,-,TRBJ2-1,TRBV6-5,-,CASSSSGEISNEQFF,TGTGCCAGCAGTTCCTCAGGGGAGATCAGCAATGAGCAGTTCTTC
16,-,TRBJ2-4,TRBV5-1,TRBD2,CASGQGGVSGGNIQYF,TGCGCCAGCGGCCAAGGAGGGGTATCGGGGGGAAACATTCAGTACTTC
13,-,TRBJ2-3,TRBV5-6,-,CASSLAGDMRSNF,TGTGCCAGCAGCTTGGCCGGGGACATGCGCAGTAATTTT
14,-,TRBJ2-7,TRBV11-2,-,CASSPGSWGYEQYF,TGTGCCAGCAGCCCCGGGTCCTGGGGCTACGAGCAGTACTTC
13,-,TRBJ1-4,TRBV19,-,CASSMRDIKKLFF,TGTGCCAGTAGTATGCGGGACATAAAAAAACTGTTTTTT
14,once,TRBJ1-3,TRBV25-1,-,CASSEERTGNTIYF,TGTGCCAGCAGTGAGGAGCGGACTGGAAACACCATATATTTT
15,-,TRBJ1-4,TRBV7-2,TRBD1,CASSKDRGFNEKLFF,TGTGCCAGCAGCAAAGACAGGGGGTTTAATGAAAAACTGTTTTTT
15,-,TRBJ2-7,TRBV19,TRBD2,CASSLSGTRSYEQYF,TGTGCCAGTAGTCTTAGCGGGACTCGCTCCTACGAGCAGTACTTC
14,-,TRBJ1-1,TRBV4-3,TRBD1,CASSPGQGITEAFF,TGCGCCAGCAGCCCGGGACAGGGGATCACTGAAGCTTTCTTT
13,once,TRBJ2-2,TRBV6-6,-,CASSYDSAGELFF,TGTGCCAGCAGTTACGACAGCGCCGGGGAGCTGTTTTTT
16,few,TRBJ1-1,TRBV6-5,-,CASSYHGVGGNTEAFF,TGTGCCAGCAGTTACCACGGTGTGGGTGGGAACACTGAAGCTTTCTTT
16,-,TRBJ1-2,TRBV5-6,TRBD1,CASSLITGGHNYGYTF,TGTGCCAGCAGCTTGATCACAGGGGGCCACAACTATGGCTACACCTTC
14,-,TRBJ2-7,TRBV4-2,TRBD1,CASSRQQGAGEQYF,TGTGCCAGCAGCCGACAACAGGGGGCGGGTGAGCAGTACTTC
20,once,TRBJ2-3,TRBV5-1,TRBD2,CASSSGALAGVDGSTDTQYF,TGCGCCAGCAGCTCTGGTGCACTAGCGGGAGTCGACGGGAGCACAGATACGCAGTATTTT
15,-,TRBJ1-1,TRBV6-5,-,CASSYSAGGDTEAFF,TGTGCCAGCAGTTACTCGGCGGGGGGTGACACTGAAGCTTTCTTT
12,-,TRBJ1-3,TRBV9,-,CASSPQGNTIYF,TGTGCCAGCAGCCCCCAGGGAAACACCATATATTTT
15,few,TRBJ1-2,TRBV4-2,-,CASSQEQPSNYGYTF,TGTGCCAGCAGCCAAGAACAGCCTTCTAACTATGGCTACACCTTC
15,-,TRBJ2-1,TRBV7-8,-,CASRSRGSSYNEQFF,TGTGCCAGCAGGAGTCGAGGGAGCTCCTACAATGAGCAGTTCTTC
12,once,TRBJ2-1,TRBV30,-,CAWSPGLMGQFF,TGTGCCTGGAGCCCGGGCCTCATGGGGCAGTTCTTC
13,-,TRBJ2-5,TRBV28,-,CASSETGRETQYF,TGTGCCAGCAGTGAGACAGGCCGAGAGACCCAGTACTTC
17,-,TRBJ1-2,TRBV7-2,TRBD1,CASSLHRTGTGGYGYTF,TGTGCCAGCAGCTTACATCGAACCGGGACAGGGGGTTACGGCTACACCTTC
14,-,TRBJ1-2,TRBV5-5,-,CASSLQSGYYGYTF,TGTGCCAGCAGCTTGCAATCTGGGTACTATGGCTACACCTTC
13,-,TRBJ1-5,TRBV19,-,CASRVWRDQPQHF,TGTGCCTCCAGGGTTTGGCGCGATCAGCCCCAGCATTTT
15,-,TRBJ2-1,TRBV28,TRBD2,CASSPTSGAYNEQFF,TGTGCCAGCAGTCCGACTAGCGGGGCATACAATGAGCAGTTCTTC
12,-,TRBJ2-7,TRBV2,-,CASSVGGDEQYF,TGTGCCAGCAGTGTAGGGGGTGACGAGCAGTACTTC
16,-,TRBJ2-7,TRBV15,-,CATSRGPREPTYEQYF,TGTGCCACCAGCAGAGGACCCCGGGAGCCCACCTACGAGCAGTACTTC
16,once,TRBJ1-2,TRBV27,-,CASSPRDGATNYGYTF,TGTGCCAGCAGTCCACGGGACGGGGCTACTAACTATGGCTACACCTTC
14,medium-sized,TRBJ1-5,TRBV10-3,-,CAISADGLGAPQHF,TGTGCCATCAGTGCCGACGGCCTGGGGGCGCCCCAGCATTTT
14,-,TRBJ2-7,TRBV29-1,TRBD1,CSVDVGQGADEQYF,TGCAGCGTTGACGTGGGACAGGGGGCGGACGAGCAGTACTTC
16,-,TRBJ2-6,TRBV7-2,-,CASSSKVSSGANVLTF,TGTGCCAGCAGCTCCAAGGTGAGCTCTGGGGCCAACGTCCTGACTTTC
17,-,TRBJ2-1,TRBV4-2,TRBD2,CASSQGLAGIESNEQFF,TGTGCCAGCAGCCAGGGACTAGCGGGAATAGAGTCCAATGAGCAGTTCTTC
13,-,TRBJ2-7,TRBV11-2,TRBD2,CASSPGLAGEQYF,TGTGCCAGCAGCCCGGGACTAGCGGGGGAGCAGTACTTC
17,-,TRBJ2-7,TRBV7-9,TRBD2,CASSLFSLAGGLYEQYF,TGTGCCAGCAGCCTGTTCTCCCTAGCGGGAGGTCTCTACGAGCAGTACTTC
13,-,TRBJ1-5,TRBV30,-,CAWSARDNQPQHF,TGTGCCTGGAGTGCAAGAGACAATCAGCCCCAGCATTTT
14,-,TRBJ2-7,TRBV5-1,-,CASRFGQGGVEQYF,TGCGCCAGCAGATTCGGGCAAGGCGGCGTCGAGCAGTACTTC
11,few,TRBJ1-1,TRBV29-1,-,CSVKENTEAFF,TGCAGCGTTAAGGAGAACACTGAAGCTTTCTTT
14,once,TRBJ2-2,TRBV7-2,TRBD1,CASSSTGGTGELFF,TGTGCCAGCAGCTCAACAGGGGGCACCGGGGAGCTGTTTTTT